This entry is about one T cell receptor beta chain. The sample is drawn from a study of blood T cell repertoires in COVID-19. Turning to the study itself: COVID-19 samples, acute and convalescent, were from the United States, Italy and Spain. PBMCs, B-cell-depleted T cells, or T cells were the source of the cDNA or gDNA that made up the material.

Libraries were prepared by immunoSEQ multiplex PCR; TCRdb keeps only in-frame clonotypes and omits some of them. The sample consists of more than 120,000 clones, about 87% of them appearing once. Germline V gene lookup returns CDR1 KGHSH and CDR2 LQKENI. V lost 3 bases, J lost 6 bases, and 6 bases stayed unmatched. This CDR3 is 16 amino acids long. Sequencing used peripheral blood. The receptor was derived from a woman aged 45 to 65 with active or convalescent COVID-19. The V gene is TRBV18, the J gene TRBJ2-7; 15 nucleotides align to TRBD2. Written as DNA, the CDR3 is TGTGCCAGCTCACCCATAGGGGGACTAGCGGGAGGCGAGCAGTACTTC. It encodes CASSPIGGLAGGEQYF.